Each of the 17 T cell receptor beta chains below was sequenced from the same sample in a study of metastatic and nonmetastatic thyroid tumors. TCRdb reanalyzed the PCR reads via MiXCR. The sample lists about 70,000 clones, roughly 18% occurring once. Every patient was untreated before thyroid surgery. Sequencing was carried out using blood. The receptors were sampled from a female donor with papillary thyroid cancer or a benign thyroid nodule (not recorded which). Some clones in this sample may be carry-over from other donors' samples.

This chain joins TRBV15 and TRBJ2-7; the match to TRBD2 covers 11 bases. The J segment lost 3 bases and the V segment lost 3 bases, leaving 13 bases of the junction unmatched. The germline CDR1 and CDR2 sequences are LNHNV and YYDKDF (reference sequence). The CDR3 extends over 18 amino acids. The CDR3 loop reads CATSSVAGTSGRIYEQYF. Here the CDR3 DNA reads TGTGCCACCAGCAGTGTGGCCGGGACTAGCGGACGGATCTACGAGCAGTACTTC.

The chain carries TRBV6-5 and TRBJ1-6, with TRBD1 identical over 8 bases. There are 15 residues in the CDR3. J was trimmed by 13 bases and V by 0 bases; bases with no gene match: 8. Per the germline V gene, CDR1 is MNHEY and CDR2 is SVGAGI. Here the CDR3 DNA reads TGTGCCAGCAGTTACTCCCCCGGGACAGGCAATCCCCTCCACTTT. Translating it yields CASSYSPGTGNPLHF.

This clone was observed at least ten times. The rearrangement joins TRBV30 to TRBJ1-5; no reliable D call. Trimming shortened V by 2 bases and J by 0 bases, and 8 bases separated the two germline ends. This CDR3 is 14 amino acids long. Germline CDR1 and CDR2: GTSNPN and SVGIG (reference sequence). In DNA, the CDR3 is TGTGCCTGGAGTTCCGGCTATAGCAATCAGCCCCAGCATTTT. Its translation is CAWSSGYSNQPQHF.

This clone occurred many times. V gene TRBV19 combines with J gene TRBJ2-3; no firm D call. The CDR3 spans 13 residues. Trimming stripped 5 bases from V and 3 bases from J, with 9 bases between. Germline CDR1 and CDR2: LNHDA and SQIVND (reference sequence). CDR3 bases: TGTGCCAGTAGTCTGGGATGGACAGATACGCAGTATTTT. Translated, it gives CASSLGWTDTQYF.

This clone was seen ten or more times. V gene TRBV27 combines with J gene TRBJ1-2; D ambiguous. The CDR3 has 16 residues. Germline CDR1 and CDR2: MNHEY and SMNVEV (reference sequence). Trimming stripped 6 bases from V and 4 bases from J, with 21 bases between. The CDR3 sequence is CASRPQKATTSYGYTF. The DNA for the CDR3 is TGTGCCAGCAGACCACAAAAAGCGACAACTTCCTATGGCTACACCTTC.

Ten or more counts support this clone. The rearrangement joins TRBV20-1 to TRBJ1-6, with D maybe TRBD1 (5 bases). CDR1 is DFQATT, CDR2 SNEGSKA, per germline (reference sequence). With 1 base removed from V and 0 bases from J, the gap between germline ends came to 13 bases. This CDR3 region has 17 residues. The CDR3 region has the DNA TGCAGTGCTAGAGTTCAGGGCCTAAGCTCCTATAATTCACCCCTCCACTTT. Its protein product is CSARVQGLSSYNSPLHF.

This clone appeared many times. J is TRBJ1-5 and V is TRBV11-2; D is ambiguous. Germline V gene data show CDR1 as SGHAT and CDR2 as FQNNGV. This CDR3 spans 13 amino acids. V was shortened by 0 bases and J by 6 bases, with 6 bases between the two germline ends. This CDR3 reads CASSLDRGQPQHF. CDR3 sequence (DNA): TGTGCCAGCAGCTTAGATCGTGGTCAGCCCCAGCATTTT.

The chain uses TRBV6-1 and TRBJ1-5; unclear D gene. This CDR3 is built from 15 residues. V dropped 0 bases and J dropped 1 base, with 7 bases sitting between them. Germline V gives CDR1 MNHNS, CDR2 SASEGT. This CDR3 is CASSEAGGSNQPQHF. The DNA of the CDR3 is TGTGCCAGCAGTGAAGCGGGCGGAAGCAATCAGCCCCAGCATTTT.

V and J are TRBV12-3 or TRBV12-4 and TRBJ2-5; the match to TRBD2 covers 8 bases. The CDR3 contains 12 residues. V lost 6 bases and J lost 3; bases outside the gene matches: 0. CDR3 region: CASRLAEETQYF. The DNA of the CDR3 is TGTGCCAGCAGACTAGCGGAAGAGACCCAGTACTTC.

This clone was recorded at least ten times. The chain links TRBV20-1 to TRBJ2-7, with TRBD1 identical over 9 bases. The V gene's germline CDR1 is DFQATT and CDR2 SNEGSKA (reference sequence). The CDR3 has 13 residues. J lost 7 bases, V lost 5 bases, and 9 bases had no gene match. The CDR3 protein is CSAEGGTGREQYF. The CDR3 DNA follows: TGCAGTGCTGAGGGGGGGACAGGGCGGGAGCAGTACTTC.

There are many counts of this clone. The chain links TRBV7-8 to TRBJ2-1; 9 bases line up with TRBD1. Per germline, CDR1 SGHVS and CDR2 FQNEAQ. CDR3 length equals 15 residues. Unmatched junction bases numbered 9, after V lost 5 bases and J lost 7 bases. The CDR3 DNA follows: TGTGCCAGCAGCCGTAACAGGGGGCGCAGGAATGAGCAGTTCTTC. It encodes CASSRNRGRRNEQFF.

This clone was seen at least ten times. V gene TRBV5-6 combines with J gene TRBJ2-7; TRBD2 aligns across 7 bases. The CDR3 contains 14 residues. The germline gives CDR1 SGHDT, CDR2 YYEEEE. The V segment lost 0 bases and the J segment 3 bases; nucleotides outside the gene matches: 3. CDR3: CASSLGLAVYEQYF. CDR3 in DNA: TGTGCCAGCAGCTTGGGTCTAGCGGTCTACGAGCAGTACTTC.

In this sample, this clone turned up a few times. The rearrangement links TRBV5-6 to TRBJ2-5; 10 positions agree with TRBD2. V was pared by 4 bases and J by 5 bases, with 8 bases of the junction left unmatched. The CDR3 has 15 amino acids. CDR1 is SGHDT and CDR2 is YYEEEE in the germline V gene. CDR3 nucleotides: TGTGCCAGCAGCGCCGGGACTAGCGAGGGTGAGACCCAGTACTTC. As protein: CASSAGTSEGETQYF.

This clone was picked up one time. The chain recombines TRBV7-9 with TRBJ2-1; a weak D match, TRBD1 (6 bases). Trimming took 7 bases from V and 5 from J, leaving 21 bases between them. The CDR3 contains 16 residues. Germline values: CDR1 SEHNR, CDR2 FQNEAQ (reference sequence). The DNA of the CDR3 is TGTGCCAGCACCTCCCTTGGGTACAGGGAACACAATGAGCAGTTCTTC. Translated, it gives CASTSLGYREHNEQFF. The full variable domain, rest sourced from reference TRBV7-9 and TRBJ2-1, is DTGVSQNPRHKITKRGQNVTFRCDPISEHNRLYWYRQTLGQGPEFLTYFQNEAQLEKSRLLSDRFSAERPKGSFSTLEIQRTEQGDSAMYLCASTSLGYREHNEQFFGPGTRLTVL.

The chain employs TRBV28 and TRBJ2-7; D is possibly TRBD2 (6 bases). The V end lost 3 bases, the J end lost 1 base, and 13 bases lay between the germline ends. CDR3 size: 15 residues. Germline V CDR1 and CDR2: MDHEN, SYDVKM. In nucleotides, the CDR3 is TGTGCCAGCAGTTTCTTTAGCGGCGGATCCTACGAGCAGTACTTC. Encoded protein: CASSFFSGGSYEQYF. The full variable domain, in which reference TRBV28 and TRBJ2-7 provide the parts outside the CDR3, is DVKVTQSSRYLVKRTGEKVFLECVQDMDHENMFWYRQDPGLGLRLIYFSYDVKMKEKGDIPEGYSVSREKKERFSLILESASTNQTSMYLCASSFFSGGSYEQYFGPGTRLTVT.

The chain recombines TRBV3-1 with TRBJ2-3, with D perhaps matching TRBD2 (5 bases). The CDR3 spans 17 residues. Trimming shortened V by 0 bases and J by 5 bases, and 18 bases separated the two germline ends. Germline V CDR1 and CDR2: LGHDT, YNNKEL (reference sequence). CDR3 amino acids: CASSQDRLATGGDTQYF. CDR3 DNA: TGTGCCAGCAGCCAAGATCGGCTTGCTACCGGAGGAGATACGCAGTATTTT.

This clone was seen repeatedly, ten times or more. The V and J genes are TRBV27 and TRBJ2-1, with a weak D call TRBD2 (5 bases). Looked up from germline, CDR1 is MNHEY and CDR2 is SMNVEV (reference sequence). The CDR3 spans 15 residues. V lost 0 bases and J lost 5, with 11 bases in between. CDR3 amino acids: CASSLSRWGDNEQFF. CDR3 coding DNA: TGTGCCAGCAGTTTATCACGCTGGGGAGACAATGAGCAGTTCTTC.